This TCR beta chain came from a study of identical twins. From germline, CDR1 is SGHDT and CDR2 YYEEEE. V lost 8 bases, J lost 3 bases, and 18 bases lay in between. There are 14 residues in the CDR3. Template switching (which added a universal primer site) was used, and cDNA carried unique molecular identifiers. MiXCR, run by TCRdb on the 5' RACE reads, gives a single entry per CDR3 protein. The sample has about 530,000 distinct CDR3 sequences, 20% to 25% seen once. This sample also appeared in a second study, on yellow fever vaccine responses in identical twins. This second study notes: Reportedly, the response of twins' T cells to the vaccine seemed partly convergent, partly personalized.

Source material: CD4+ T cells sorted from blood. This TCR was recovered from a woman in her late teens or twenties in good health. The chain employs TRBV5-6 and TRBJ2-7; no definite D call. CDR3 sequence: CARTTGLLCYEQYV. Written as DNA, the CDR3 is TGTGCCAGGACCACCGGGCTCCTCTGCTACGAGCAGTACGTC.